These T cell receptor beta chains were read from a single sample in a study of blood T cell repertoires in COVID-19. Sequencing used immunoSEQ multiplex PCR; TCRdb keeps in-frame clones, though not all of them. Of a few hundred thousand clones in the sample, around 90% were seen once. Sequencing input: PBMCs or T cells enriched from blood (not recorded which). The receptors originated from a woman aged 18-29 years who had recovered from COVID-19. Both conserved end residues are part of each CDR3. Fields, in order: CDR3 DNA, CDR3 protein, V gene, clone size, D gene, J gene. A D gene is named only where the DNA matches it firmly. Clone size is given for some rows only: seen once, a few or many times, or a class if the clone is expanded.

CDR3 DNA: TGTGCCAGCAGTGACCCGGGACTGGACTACGAGCAGTACTTC
CDR3 protein: CASSDPGLDYEQYF
V gene: TRBV5-5
clone size: .
D gene: .
J gene: TRBJ2-7

CDR3 DNA: TGTGCCAGCAGTACCAGATCCGTCTCTGGGGCCAACGTCCTGACTTTC
CDR3 protein: CASSTRSVSGANVLTF
V gene: TRBV25-1
clone size: .
D gene: .
J gene: TRBJ2-6

CDR3 DNA: TGTGCCAGCAGTTCAAATCTCCGGGATATTCAGTACTTC
CDR3 protein: CASSSNLRDIQYF
V gene: TRBV28
clone size: .
D gene: .
J gene: TRBJ2-4

CDR3 DNA: TGTGCCAGCAGCTCTCCCGGGGACAGGGAGTTAGGAAAACTGTTTTTT
CDR3 protein: CASSSPGDRELGKLFF
V gene: TRBV11-2
clone size: few
D gene: TRBD1
J gene: TRBJ1-4

CDR3 DNA: TGTGCCAGCAGCTTAGCGATAGCGGTCTCCTACGAGCAGTACTTC
CDR3 protein: CASSLAIAVSYEQYF
V gene: TRBV7-2
clone size: .
D gene: .
J gene: TRBJ2-7

CDR3 DNA: TGTGCCAGCAGCTTTGACAGCTACTCTGGAAACACCATATATTTT
CDR3 protein: CASSFDSYSGNTIYF
V gene: TRBV7-3
clone size: .
D gene: .
J gene: TRBJ1-3

CDR3 DNA: TGTGCCAGCAGCTTAGCAGGGACAGGGTATTATGGCTACACCTTC
CDR3 protein: CASSLAGTGYYGYTF
V gene: TRBV7-9
clone size: .
D gene: TRBD1
J gene: TRBJ1-2

CDR3 DNA: TGTGCCAGCAGTTACTCGGGGCCTTATACGCAGTATTTT
CDR3 protein: CASSYSGPYTQYF
V gene: TRBV6-5
clone size: .
D gene: .
J gene: TRBJ2-3

CDR3 DNA: TGTGCCAGCAGACCTCCGGGGTCCGCGGGTGGCTACACCTTC
CDR3 protein: CASRPPGSAGGYTF
V gene: TRBV6-5
clone size: .
D gene: .
J gene: TRBJ1-2

CDR3 DNA: TGTGCCAGCACCCCGGGGGGGGCCAACACTGAAGCTTTCTTT
CDR3 protein: CASTPGGANTEAFF
V gene: TRBV2
clone size: .
D gene: .
J gene: TRBJ1-1

CDR3 DNA: TGCGCCAGCAGCGGCCCCTTAAGGGGCACTGAAGCTTTCTTT
CDR3 protein: CASSGPLRGTEAFF
V gene: TRBV4-1
clone size: few
D gene: .
J gene: TRBJ1-1

CDR3 DNA: TGTGCCAGTAGTGCTCTCGGGGGGTCGCAAGAGACCCAGTACTTC
CDR3 protein: CASSALGGSQETQYF
V gene: TRBV19
clone size: .
D gene: TRBD2
J gene: TRBJ2-5

CDR3 DNA: TGTGCCAGCAGCTCCACGGGACAGAACAAGCCCCAGCATTTT
CDR3 protein: CASSSTGQNKPQHF
V gene: TRBV7-9
clone size: .
D gene: TRBD1
J gene: TRBJ1-5

CDR3 DNA: TGTGCCAGCAGGGGAACTACAGGGGTTCAGCCCCAGCATTTT
CDR3 protein: CASRGTTGVQPQHF
V gene: TRBV2
clone size: .
D gene: TRBD1
J gene: TRBJ1-5

CDR3 DNA: TGTGCCTGGAGTTCTACCCGTAACTATGGCTACACCTTC
CDR3 protein: CAWSSTRNYGYTF
V gene: TRBV30
clone size: .
D gene: .
J gene: TRBJ1-2

CDR3 DNA: TGTGCCAGCAGCCGGATACAGGAAGCTTTCTTT
CDR3 protein: CASSRIQEAFF
V gene: TRBV7-9
clone size: .
D gene: .
J gene: TRBJ1-1

CDR3 DNA: TGCAGTGCTACGGGATCGTCACCCCTCCACTTT
CDR3 protein: CSATGSSPLHF
V gene: TRBV20-1
clone size: .
D gene: .
J gene: TRBJ1-6

CDR3 DNA: TGTGCCAGCAGTGGCCCGGACAGCCTAGCCAAAAACATTCAGTACTTC
CDR3 protein: CASSGPDSLAKNIQYF
V gene: TRBV2
clone size: .
D gene: .
J gene: TRBJ2-4

CDR3 DNA: TGTGCCAGCAGCATACAGGGGATAACGCAGTATTTT
CDR3 protein: CASSIQGITQYF
V gene: TRBV11-2
clone size: .
D gene: TRBD1
J gene: TRBJ2-3

CDR3 DNA: TGTAGCGGGGGGGCCGACGACACCGGGGAGCTGTTTTTT
CDR3 protein: CSGGADDTGELFF
V gene: TRBV6-5
clone size: .
D gene: TRBD2
J gene: TRBJ2-2

CDR3 DNA: TGTGCCAGCAGCTTGGTGCAGGGCACAGATACGCAGTATTTT
CDR3 protein: CASSLVQGTDTQYF
V gene: TRBV5-8
clone size: .
D gene: .
J gene: TRBJ2-3

CDR3 DNA: TGTGCCAGCAGACAGGGGCCGATCACTGAAGCTTTCTTT
CDR3 protein: CASRQGPITEAFF
V gene: TRBV28
clone size: .
D gene: TRBD1
J gene: TRBJ1-1

CDR3 DNA: TGTGCCCGCGGGCAGGGGTACACCGGGGAGCTGTTTTTT
CDR3 protein: CARGQGYTGELFF
V gene: TRBV30
clone size: .
D gene: .
J gene: TRBJ2-2

CDR3 DNA: TGTGCCAGCAGCGTAGATCTGGGACTAGGCACCGGGGAGCTGTTTTTT
CDR3 protein: CASSVDLGLGTGELFF
V gene: TRBV9
clone size: .
D gene: TRBD2
J gene: TRBJ2-2

CDR3 DNA: TGCGCCAGCAGCTTGGAGGGGCAACGGACAGATACGCAGTATTTT
CDR3 protein: CASSLEGQRTDTQYF
V gene: TRBV5-1
clone size: .
D gene: .
J gene: TRBJ2-3

CDR3 DNA: TGTGCCAGCAGCGCTGGACAGGGAGAGGATTTT
CDR3 protein: CASSAGQGEDF
V gene: TRBV6-5
clone size: .
D gene: TRBD1
J gene: TRBJ1-3

CDR3 DNA: TGTGCCAGTAGACGCAGAGACAAAGAGCAGTTCTTC
CDR3 protein: CASRRRDKEQFF
V gene: TRBV19
clone size: .
D gene: .
J gene: TRBJ2-1

CDR3 DNA: TGTGCCAGCAGTGAGGACATCCAAAAACTGTTTTTT
CDR3 protein: CASSEDIQKLFF
V gene: TRBV2
clone size: .
D gene: .
J gene: TRBJ1-4

CDR3 DNA: TGTGCCAGCAGTTTAGCCCCGTTAGCGGGGGGCCCAACACGGTTCTTC
CDR3 protein: CASSLAPLAGGPTRFF
V gene: TRBV27
clone size: .
D gene: TRBD2
J gene: TRBJ2-1

CDR3 DNA: TGTGCCAGTACCCCCGGGTCGGGACAGAACACTGAAGCTTTCTTT
CDR3 protein: CASTPGSGQNTEAFF
V gene: TRBV19
clone size: .
D gene: .
J gene: TRBJ1-1

CDR3 DNA: TGTGCCAGCAGCTTAGCCGGGGCCGGGGGGGAGCAGTACTTC
CDR3 protein: CASSLAGAGGEQYF
V gene: TRBV7-9
clone size: few
D gene: TRBD2
J gene: TRBJ2-7

CDR3 DNA: TGTGCCAGCAGAAGCGGGAGGAACACCGGGGAGCTGTTTTTT
CDR3 protein: CASRSGRNTGELFF
V gene: TRBV3-1/TRBV3-2
clone size: .
D gene: TRBD2
J gene: TRBJ2-2

CDR3 DNA: TGTGCCAGCAGAGCTGTTCCCGGGGGCTACGAGCAGTACTTC
CDR3 protein: CASRAVPGGYEQYF
V gene: TRBV2
clone size: .
D gene: .
J gene: TRBJ2-7

CDR3 DNA: TGTGCCAGCAGCCAAGGCGAGTATCGTAACTATGGCTACACCTTC
CDR3 protein: CASSQGEYRNYGYTF
V gene: TRBV3-1/TRBV3-2
clone size: .
D gene: .
J gene: TRBJ1-2

CDR3 DNA: TGCGCCAGCAGCTCACACGCTACAGGGCAGGGCTACACCTTC
CDR3 protein: CASSSHATGQGYTF
V gene: TRBV5-1
clone size: .
D gene: .
J gene: TRBJ1-2

CDR3 DNA: TGTGCCAGCAGCCCGGGACAGTTCAATCAGCCCCAGCATTTT
CDR3 protein: CASSPGQFNQPQHF
V gene: TRBV11-2
clone size: .
D gene: TRBD1
J gene: TRBJ1-5

CDR3 DNA: TGTGCCAGCAGGGGGACAGGGGTGTACGAGCAGTACTTC
CDR3 protein: CASRGTGVYEQYF
V gene: TRBV12-3/TRBV12-4
clone size: .
D gene: TRBD1
J gene: TRBJ2-7

CDR3 DNA: TGCGCCAGCAGCCAATTGAACAGCCCCTTAGCTAACTATGGCTACACCTTC
CDR3 protein: CASSQLNSPLANYGYTF
V gene: TRBV4-1
clone size: once
D gene: .
J gene: TRBJ1-2

CDR3 DNA: TGTGCCAGTAGCAAGGGACAGTTCACAGATACGCAGTATTTT
CDR3 protein: CASSKGQFTDTQYF
V gene: TRBV19
clone size: .
D gene: TRBD1
J gene: TRBJ2-3

CDR3 DNA: TGTGCCAGCAGCCACTCCCTAGACAGGGGCCACGAGCAGTACTTC
CDR3 protein: CASSHSLDRGHEQYF
V gene: TRBV7-9
clone size: .
D gene: TRBD1
J gene: TRBJ2-7

CDR3 DNA: TGTGCCAGCAGTTTGGGACTTAACACCGGGGAGCTGTTTTTT
CDR3 protein: CASSLGLNTGELFF
V gene: TRBV6-5
clone size: .
D gene: .
J gene: TRBJ2-2

CDR3 DNA: TGTGCCAGCAGCCTGGAGTCTGGAAACACCATATATTTT
CDR3 protein: CASSLESGNTIYF
V gene: TRBV12-3/TRBV12-4
clone size: .
D gene: .
J gene: TRBJ1-3

CDR3 DNA: TGCAGCGCCTCGGACAGGCCGAACACCGGGGAGCTGTTTTTT
CDR3 protein: CSASDRPNTGELFF
V gene: TRBV29-1
clone size: .
D gene: TRBD1
J gene: TRBJ2-2

CDR3 DNA: TGTGCCAGCAGTTACGAGGCGAACCAAGAGACCCAGTACTTC
CDR3 protein: CASSYEANQETQYF
V gene: TRBV6-5
clone size: .
D gene: .
J gene: TRBJ2-5

CDR3 DNA: TGTGCCAGCAGCCAGACTAGCCTCGAGCAGTTCTTC
CDR3 protein: CASSQTSLEQFF
V gene: TRBV5-6
clone size: .
D gene: TRBD2
J gene: TRBJ2-1

CDR3 DNA: TGTGCCAGCAGCCCTTCCGGGGGGGCGAGGTTTTCTTACGAGCAGTACTTC
CDR3 protein: CASSPSGGARFSYEQYF
V gene: TRBV7-2
clone size: .
D gene: TRBD2
J gene: TRBJ2-7

CDR3 DNA: TGTGCCAGCAGCGTTAGGCCGACAGGGTCCTACGAGCAGTACTTC
CDR3 protein: CASSVRPTGSYEQYF
V gene: TRBV9
clone size: .
D gene: TRBD1
J gene: TRBJ2-7

CDR3 DNA: TGCGCCAGCAGCCCAGGGACTAGCGGTATCTCCTACGAGCAGTACTTC
CDR3 protein: CASSPGTSGISYEQYF
V gene: TRBV5-1
clone size: few
D gene: TRBD2
J gene: TRBJ2-7

CDR3 DNA: TGCGCCAGCAGTGAGTGGGGGGACTACACCTTC
CDR3 protein: CASSEWGDYTF
V gene: TRBV10-2
clone size: .
D gene: .
J gene: TRBJ1-2

CDR3 DNA: TGCAGCGTTGTTGGGACAGGCGTCTACGAGCAGTACTTC
CDR3 protein: CSVVGTGVYEQYF
V gene: TRBV29-1
clone size: once
D gene: TRBD1
J gene: TRBJ2-7

CDR3 DNA: TGTGCCAGCAGTCCTTACATGAACACTGAAGCTTTCTTT
CDR3 protein: CASSPYMNTEAFF
V gene: TRBV6-5
clone size: .
D gene: .
J gene: TRBJ1-1

CDR3 DNA: TGTGCCAGCAGCCCAACAGGGGGCGCTTGGAGCACTGAAGCTTTCTTT
CDR3 protein: CASSPTGGAWSTEAFF
V gene: TRBV3-1/TRBV3-2
clone size: .
D gene: TRBD1
J gene: TRBJ1-1